This entry concerns a single T cell receptor beta chain. This CDR3 has 14 amino acids. Germline CDR1 SGHTA, CDR2 FQGNSA. Trimming pared 6 bases from V and 1 base from J, leaving 10 bases between. This record comes from a study of blood T cell repertoires in COVID-19. Study overall: Whether acute or convalescent, the COVID-19 samples came from the United States, Italy and Spain. The cDNA or gDNA used as material had been derived from T cells, B-cell-depleted T cells, or PBMCs.

In the original analysis: Researchers report that nucleated cell counts were estimated from reference gene primer amplification. The repertoire was sequenced with immunoSEQ multiplex PCR; TCRdb's copy has only in-frame clones and lacks some. V, J and clone size reflect that table, while D and trimming were determined from the DNA. The sample lists approximately 160,000 clones, under 90% occurring once. This clonotype was sampled from a woman at least 80 years old with acute or convalescent COVID-19. Sequenced: peripheral blood. The chain combines TRBV7-2 with TRBJ2-1, with D hard to call. In DNA, the CDR3 is TGTGCCAGCAGATCACAGATTTCCTACAATGAGCAGTTCTTC. Translation gives CASRSQISYNEQFF.